The clone carrying this T cell receptor beta chain was detected ten times or more. Its antigen is undetermined. This sample was taken from a study of T-cell reconstitution after alpha-beta-depleted transplantation in children. Study results and caveats: After transplant, at about two months, alpha-beta T cells were reportedly derived from several hundred expanded graft clones.

Germline-derived CDR1 and CDR2 are SGHVS and FNYEAQ. This CDR3 has 13 amino acids. The V gene lost 2 bases and the J gene lost 4 bases, with 3 bases spanning the gap. Unique molecular identifiers were used to barcode this TCRbeta library. TCRdb re-called the PCR reads through MiXCR, storing one row per CDR3 protein. The table records 600,000 to 800,000 distinct CDR3 sequences, around 12% of them present only once. The V gene is TRBV7-6, the J gene TRBJ1-6; D is unclear. This specimen was PBMCs, taken before TCRalphabeta/CD19-depleted stem cell transplant. The receptor was derived from a girl aged 2 to 10 with congenital amegakaryocytic thrombocytopenia, due to receive a stem cell transplant. Here the CDR3 reads CASSLSYNSPLHF. For the CDR3, the DNA is TGTGCCAGCAGCTTAAGTTATAATTCACCCCTCCACTTT.